This TCR beta chain was recorded in a study of Graves' ophthalmopathy and Graves' hyperthyroidism (dated 2018 in TCRdb). A note on the overall study: Peripheral blood was collected at initial diagnosis, before any treatment. The independent validation cohort included about 19 hyperthyroidism patients plus 17 patients who later progressed from hyperthyroidism to ophthalmopathy. The study used TCR beta repertoire signatures to distinguish Graves' ophthalmopathy from Graves' hyperthyroidism and to predict progression to ophthalmopathy. In more than 5 hyperthyroidism patients, the T-cell repertoire of thyroid tissue was compared with the T-cell repertoire of blood. Following sampling, methimazole starting at 30 mg daily was administered to hyperthyroidism patients, and high-dose intravenous methylprednisolone was administered to ophthalmopathy patients. In total, some 130 blood samples were TCR-sequenced: 40 to 45 ophthalmopathy, under 85 hyperthyroidism and about 17 hyperthyroidism-to-ophthalmopathy patients. A discovery set of 100 patients (about 45 ophthalmopathy, 55 to 65 stable hyperthyroidism) was enrolled to explore V-J signatures distinguishing ophthalmopathy from hyperthyroidism.

With respect to this clonotype: Its binding antigen is unknown. Within one base of it there is no much larger clone, and no base qualities were kept.

Study-wide findings and limitations: Most expanded thyroid clonotypes with frequency above 0.001 were also detected in blood, suggesting blood repertoires may reflect the thyroid immune response. Ophthalmopathy was separated from stable hyperthyroidism by the 13-signature model with around 88% sensitivity and approximately 84% specificity in cross-validation and with 80%/75% in the test set. In validation, the model predicted ophthalmopathy progression with about 71% sensitivity and roughly 78% specificity; 12 predicted patients were CT-confirmed with GO in a median of approximately 6.2 months. No statistical method was used to predetermine the sample size, and group allocation was not hidden from the investigators.

Ophthalmopathy patients had moderately to severely active disease, Clinical Activity Score of at least 3, NOSPECS grade of at least 4, and disease duration under 3 months. Patients with other autoimmune diseases, uncontrolled infections, pregnancy or lactation were excluded from the study. Clinical symptoms, serum thyroxine, TRAb, thyroid ultrasound and orbital computed tomography were used for diagnosis. Using Ficoll-Paque density gradient centrifugation, PBMCs were isolated from less than 13 ml of fresh peripheral blood. Total RNA was extracted with Trizol reagent and quality-checked on an Agilent 2100 Bioanalyzer. For repertoire sequencing, TCR beta CDR3 regions were amplified from RNA transcripts. A first-round RT-PCR used HTBI primers with the Qiagen OneStep RT-PCR kit, followed by a second-round multiplex PCR, size selection and purification. Sequencing of the libraries was carried out on an Illumina HiSeq2000 in paired-end mode with 100 bp reads. As for the authors' bioinformatics: Reads were processed with SOAPnuke, discarding reads with adapters, uncalled bases, mean Phred below 15, or no exact constant-primer or identifier match. High-quality paired reads were merged with COPE v1.2.5. Clonotypes were defined as unique nucleotide sequences and were aligned to IMGT TRB V, D and J references using MiTCR v1.1. The analysis was limited to V-J combinations with a frequency above 0.0001, which together covered just over 98% of the repertoires. A TCR clonal expansion and chaos score per V-J combination was defined as the ratio of F50 clonal expansion to chaos observed in the TCRdist matrix. Welch's t-statistics and random forest were used to narrow the features down to around twelve V-J combinations, which were then fed into a naive Bayes classifier. Thyroid-blood repertoire similarity was quantified with the Morisita-Horn index. TCRdb reworked the public reads: Q25 trimming with fastp, MiXCR clone assembly, productive beta chains retained. Here each entry gathers all rows of one CDR3 protein and keeps the most common genes and DNA. TCRdb, not the original authors, processed these V and J calls. Recorded for this sample are around 600,000 distinct CDR3 sequences; roughly 41% of them occurred a single time. The ten largest clones add up to 2.5% to 3.5% of the sample.

CDR1 is given as SQVTM and CDR2 as ANQGSEA, both from the germline V gene. Taken from cysteine to phenylalanine, the CDR3 has 11 residues. Only CDR3 DNA remains: 33 bases, in frame from the first base. In this chain, TRBV29-1 is recombined with TRBJ2-7, and 7 junction bases match TRBD2. The last part of the DNA fits TRBJ2-1 better; the J call may be wrong. The source material was peripheral blood. The TCR comes from an adult man with Graves' ophthalmopathy. The nucleotides are TGCAGCGTTTGGGGGGGGAATGAGCAGTTCTTC. This gives the protein CSVWGGNEQFF.